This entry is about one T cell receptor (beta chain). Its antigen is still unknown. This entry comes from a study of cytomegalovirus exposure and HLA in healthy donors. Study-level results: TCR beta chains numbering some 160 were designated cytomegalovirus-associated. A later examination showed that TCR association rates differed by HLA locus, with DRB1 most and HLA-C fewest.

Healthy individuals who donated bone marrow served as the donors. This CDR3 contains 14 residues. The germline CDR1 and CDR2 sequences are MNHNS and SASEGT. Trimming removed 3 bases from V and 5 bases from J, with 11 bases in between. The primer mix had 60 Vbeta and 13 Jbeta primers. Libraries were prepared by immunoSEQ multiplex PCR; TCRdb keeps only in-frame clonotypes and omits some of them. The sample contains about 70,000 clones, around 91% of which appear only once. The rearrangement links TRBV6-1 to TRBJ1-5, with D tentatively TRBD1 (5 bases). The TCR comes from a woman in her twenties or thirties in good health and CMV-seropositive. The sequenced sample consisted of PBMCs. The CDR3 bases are TGTGCCAGCAGTGAGGCCAGGGTATATCAGCCCCAGCATTTT. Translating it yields CASSEARVYQPQHF.